The present entry profiles one TCR beta chain with its context. Its specificity is unknown. A much larger clone sits a single nucleotide away, making a read error possible. Germline lookup yields CDR1 LGHDT and CDR2 YNNKEL (reference sequence). The CDR3 loop spans 11 amino acids. The time point denotes: pre-sensitization, week 0. Indicated treatment: therapeutic diphenylcyclopropenone sensitization with weekly scalp DPC. The sample comes from a study of human T cells and chemical hapten exposure. Whole-study findings and limits: TCRs exceeding a frequency of 1 in 1000 stayed unchanged under DPC sensitization.

TCRdb analysed the RACE reads with MiXCR anew, one entry per CDR3 protein. The sample lists roughly 380,000 distinct CDR3 sequences, approximately 5.1% seen once, with around 2.6% in the top ten. The material sequenced was whole blood, taken in connection with sensitization to the hapten diphenylcyclopropenone (DPC). The TCR was taken from a woman aged 50 to 60 with alopecia areata. Some clones in this sample may be carry-over from other donors' samples. V usage is TRBV3-1 and J usage is TRBJ2-3; no clear D gene. The CDR3 loop is CASSQSDTQFF. In nucleotides, the CDR3 is TGTGCCAGCAGCCAATCGGATACGCAGTTTTTT.